This TCR beta chain is drawn from a study of cytomegalovirus exposure and HLA in healthy donors. Study details: Assignment to the Caucasian-associated ancestry cluster applied to around 76% of the roughly 400 genotyped donors. The study, taken as a whole, reports: Data from an earlier analysis indicated that most TCR beta V segments were productive either about 90% or about 30% of the time. Most TCRs appeared rarely, but some public TCRs recurred in many donors.

Notes on this clone: Its antigen is unidentified.

PCR primers comprised 60 Vbeta and 13 Jbeta primers. Using immunoSEQ multiplex PCR, the repertoire was profiled, and TCRdb retains in-frame clones only, with some absent. The repertoire holds about 31,000 clones, with around two thirds as singletons. The sample was PBMCs. This receptor was identified in a man aged 50-60 years in good health and CMV-seropositive.

Written as DNA, the CDR3 is TGTGCCAGCAGTGAAGGAGGAAATAGGGAAAAACTGTTTTTT. It encodes CASSEGGNREKLFF. V usage is TRBV2 and J usage is TRBJ1-4; D gene unclear. Trimming took 1 base from V and 8 from J, leaving 11 bases between them. This CDR3 has 14 amino acids. Germline CDR1 reads SNHLY; CDR2 reads FYNNEI.